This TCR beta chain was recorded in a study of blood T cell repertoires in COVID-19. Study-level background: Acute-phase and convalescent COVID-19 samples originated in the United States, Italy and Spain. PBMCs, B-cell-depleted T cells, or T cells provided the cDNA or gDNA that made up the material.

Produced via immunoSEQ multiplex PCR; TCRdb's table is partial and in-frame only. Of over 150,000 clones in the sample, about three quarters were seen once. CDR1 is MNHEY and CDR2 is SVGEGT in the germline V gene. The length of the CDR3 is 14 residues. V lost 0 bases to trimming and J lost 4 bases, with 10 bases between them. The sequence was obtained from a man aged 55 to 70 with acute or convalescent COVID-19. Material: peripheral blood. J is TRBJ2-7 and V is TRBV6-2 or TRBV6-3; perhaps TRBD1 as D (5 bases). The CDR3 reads CASSYSAGWYEQYF. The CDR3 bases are TGTGCCAGCAGTTACTCGGCAGGGTGGTACGAGCAGTACTTC.